The clone carrying this TCR beta chain was counted between two and nine times. This record belongs to a study of T cells of healthy individuals. V was cut by 1 base and J by 6 bases, with 10 bases left in between. This CDR3 is built from 13 residues. The germline V gene encodes CDR1 MDHEN and CDR2 SYDVKM. TCRdb ran MiXCR on the 5' RACE reads and lists one entry per CDR3 protein. There are about 96,000 distinct CDR3 sequences in the sample; roughly 18% occur only once, and 6.2% lies in the top ten. This receptor was obtained from a human donor in good health. The V and J genes are TRBV28 and TRBJ2-7; tentative D call: TRBD2 (5 bases). The CDR3 loop is CASSLYGDREQYF. DNA of the CDR3: TGTGCCAGCAGTTTATACGGGGATCGCGAGCAGTACTTC.